The next 20 T cell receptor beta chains were all read from a single sample in a study of T-cell memory formation after mild COVID-19. TCRdb redid the calling of the 5' RACE reads with MiXCR, one entry per CDR3 protein. The profile covers some 440,000 distinct CDR3 sequences, with approximately 23% appearing a single time and roughly an eighth taken by the ten largest. Sample: PBMCs or a T cell subset sorted from them (not recorded which). Every receptor here comes from an adult woman who had mild COVID-19 (a few samples of this study predate the infection). Cell type and time point are not known.

This clonotype was counted a few times. This chain connects TRBV9 to TRBJ2-1; TRBD2 agrees at 7 bases. The CDR3 is 16 residues long. V lost 0 bases and J lost 0; bases outside the gene matches: 3. The germline CDR1 and CDR2 sequences are SGDLS and YYNGEE. This CDR3 reads CASSVEPGGSYNEQFF. As DNA, the CDR3 is TGTGCCAGCAGCGTAGAACCGGGGGGCTCCTACAATGAGCAGTTCTTC.

CDR3 amino acids: CASSPMRQVSNQPQHF. CDR3 bases: TGTGCCAGCAGTCCAATGCGACAGGTTAGCAATCAGCCCCAGCATTTT. The gene calls are TRBV27 and TRBJ1-5, with D possibly TRBD1 on 6 matching bases. Between the trimmed V and J ends, which lost 5 bases and 0 bases, there was a span of 14 bases. The germline gives CDR1 MNHEY, CDR2 SMNVEV (reference sequence). This CDR3 region has 16 residues.

The chain links TRBV9 to TRBJ2-5; 10 bases fit TRBD1. This CDR3 has 15 residues. Germline CDR1 reads SGDLS; CDR2 reads YYNGEE. The junction had 5 bases not matched to a gene; V was cut back by 4 bases and J by 2 bases. Written as DNA, the CDR3 is TGTGCCAGCAGCATGGGACAGGGGAGGCAAGAGACCCAGTACTTC. Amino acids: CASSMGQGRQETQYF.

This clonotype showed up just a few times. The chain recombines TRBV29-1 with TRBJ2-3; 8 positions match TRBD2. This CDR3 spans 15 amino acids. Trimming took 4 bases from V and 3 from J; bases not matched to a gene: 9. CDR1 and CDR2 (germline): SQVTM, ANQGSEA. The CDR3 sequence: CSVGRVAGRTDTQYF. CDR3 nucleotide sequence: TGCAGCGTTGGGAGGGTAGCGGGGAGAACAGATACGCAGTATTTT.

This clonotype was observed a few times. CDR3 sequence reads: CASSLLVSGADTQYF. CDR3 sequence (DNA): TGTGCCAGCAGCTTATTGGTTAGCGGGGCAGATACGCAGTATTTT. The chain links TRBV7-9 to TRBJ2-3; TRBD2 matches at 8 bases. Per the germline V gene, CDR1 is SEHNR and CDR2 is FQNEAQ (reference sequence). This CDR3 has 15 amino acids. The V segment lost 2 bases and the J segment 4 bases; nucleotides outside the gene matches: 5.

This chain joins TRBV4-2 and TRBJ2-7; the match to TRBD2 covers 8 bases. The CDR3 has 15 amino acids. Germline V gene data show CDR1 as LGHNA and CDR2 as YNFKEQ. Germline trimming cut 1 base from V and 3 bases from J; bases unmatched to any gene: 5. The CDR3 reads CASSQVASGYYEQYF. For the CDR3, the DNA is TGTGCCAGCAGCCAAGTGGCTAGCGGGTACTACGAGCAGTACTTC.

CDR3 bases: TGTGCCAGCAGCCCCCGGGGACCGTGGCAAGAGACCCAGTACTTC. Protein sequence: CASSPRGPWQETQYF. This chain connects TRBV9 to TRBJ2-5; D is possibly TRBD1 or TRBD2 (5 bases each). The germline V gene has CDR1 SGDLS and CDR2 YYNGEE. The CDR3 spans 15 residues. Trimming cost V 4 bases and J 2 bases, with 15 bases left between them. Variable domain in full (rest from reference TRBV9 and TRBJ2-5): DSGVTQTPKHLITATGQRVTLRCSPRSGDLSVYWYQQSLDQGLQFLIQYYNGEERAKGNILERFSAQQFPDLHSELNLSSLELGDSALYFCASSPRGPWQETQYFGPGTRLLVL.

V and J are TRBV7-9 and TRBJ1-1; no clear D gene. The ends were cut back, 5 bases at V and 3 bases at J, with 13 bases in the middle. CDR3 length: 14 amino acids. Germline CDR1 reads SEHNR; CDR2 reads FQNEAQ (reference sequence). The CDR3 sequence: CASSPSGQHTEAFF. CDR3 nucleotide sequence: TGTGCCAGCAGCCCATCGGGTCAGCACACTGAAGCTTTCTTT.

This clonotype was seen a few times. The rearrangement joins TRBV15 to TRBJ1-1; maybe TRBD1 (6 bases). The V end was cut by 8 bases, the J end by 8 bases, with 12 bases between. The CDR3 length is 11 residues. Germline values: CDR1 LNHNV, CDR2 YYDKDF (reference sequence). This CDR3 is CATSQGYEAFF. The CDR3 nucleotides are TGTGCCACCTCACAGGGTTACGAAGCTTTCTTT.

The chain joins TRBV4-3 to TRBJ2-2, with D perhaps TRBD1 (6 bases). The germline V gene has CDR1 LGHNA and CDR2 YSLEER. V lost 0 bases and J 1 base, leaving 12 bases between the germline ends. The CDR3 length is 17 residues. CDR3 nucleotide sequence: TGCGCCAGCAGCCAAGATTCGGACAGTGTGAACACCGGGGAGCTGTTTTTT. This translates into CASSQDSDSVNTGELFF.

This clonotype has just a few counts. This chain connects TRBV9 to TRBJ2-7, with 10 positions matching TRBD2. CDR3 length: 14 amino acids. The J segment lost 4 bases and the V segment lost 3 bases, leaving 4 bases of the junction unmatched. In germline, CDR1 is SGDLS, CDR2 YYNGEE. For the CDR3, the DNA is TGTGCCAGCAGCGCAATAGCGGGAGGTTACGAGCAGTACTTC. Its protein is CASSAIAGGYEQYF.

The gene calls are TRBV5-1 and TRBJ2-1; the D is unclear. Germline loops: CDR1 SGHRS, CDR2 YFSETQ. Trimming cost V 2 bases and J 6 bases, with 15 bases left between them. The CDR3 is 15 residues long. CDR3 coding DNA: TGCGCCAGCAGCTTCGAACTTGAGCCCTTCAATGAGCAGTTCTTC. It translates to CASSFELEPFNEQFF.

The gene calls are TRBV7-8 and TRBJ2-5, with D possibly matching TRBD2 (6 bases). Germline V gene sequence: CDR1 SGHVS, CDR2 FQNEAQ. The CDR3 has 13 amino acids. The V and J ends lost 2 bases and 4 bases respectively, with 8 bases between them. For the CDR3, the DNA is TGTGCCAGCAGCTTAATGGGAGGAGAGACCCAGTACTTC. This translates into CASSLMGGETQYF. The entire variable domain, with the rest obtained from reference TRBV7-8 and TRBJ2-5, is as follows: GAGVSQSPRYKVAKRGQDVALRCDPISGHVSLFWYQQALGQGPEFLTYFQNEAQLDKSGLPSDRFFAERPEGSVSTLKIQRTQQEDSAVYLCASSLMGGETQYFGPGTRLLVL.

This clonotype was picked up many times. This chain links TRBV7-9 with TRBJ2-3; 10 bases align to TRBD1. The V gene end was trimmed by 5 bases and the J gene end by 3 bases; junction bases not matched to a gene: 5. The germline gives CDR1 SEHNR, CDR2 FQNEAQ (reference sequence). The CDR3 is 15 amino acids. The CDR3 spells CASSVRDRGTDTQYF. CDR3 nucleotide sequence: TGTGCCAGCAGCGTCCGGGACAGGGGAACAGATACGCAGTATTTT.

The CDR3 bases are TGCGCCAGCAGCTTGCCCGCCTACGAGCAGTACTTC. It specifies CASSLPAYEQYF. The rearrangement joins TRBV5-1 to TRBJ2-7; D gene unclear. Deletions cut 1 base from V and 2 bases from J, with 4 bases between. The V gene's germline CDR1 is SGHRS and CDR2 YFSETQ. The CDR3 consists of 12 residues.

The V gene is TRBV7-9, the J gene TRBJ2-2; no clear D gene. This CDR3 region has 16 residues. Trimming shortened V by 0 bases and J by 0 bases, and 8 bases separated the two germline ends. The germline gives CDR1 SEHNR, CDR2 FQNEAQ (reference sequence). The CDR3 bases are TGTGCCAGCAGCTTAGCGAGCGTATCGAACACCGGGGAGCTGTTTTTT. This gives the protein CASSLASVSNTGELFF.

The table lists this clonotype with a few counts. The chain recombines TRBV6-5 with TRBJ2-7, with D maybe TRBD2 (5 bases). Germline V gene sequence: CDR1 MNHEY, CDR2 SVGAGI. The CDR3 is 12 residues long. V lost 4 bases and J 5 bases, leaving 9 bases between the germline ends. The CDR3 reads CASSFRGDEQYF. CDR3 DNA: TGTGCCAGCAGTTTTCGGGGAGACGAGCAGTACTTC.

In its sample, this clonotype was seen a few times. The chain employs TRBV6-5 and TRBJ2-3; 9 bases agree with TRBD2. V lost 0 bases and J lost 1; bases outside the gene matches: 2. CDR1 and CDR2 from the germline V gene are MNHEY and SVGAGI. CDR3 length: 16 amino acids. DNA of the CDR3: TGTGCCAGCAGTTACTCGACTAGCGGACGCACAGATACGCAGTATTTT. Translated, it gives CASSYSTSGRTDTQYF.

This clonotype was seen a handful of times. Here the CDR3 DNA reads TGCGCCAGCAGCGTCTCGACAGGGTTGAACACTGAAGCTTTCTTT. Protein sequence: CASSVSTGLNTEAFF. This chain joins TRBV5-1 and TRBJ1-1; 7 bases fit TRBD1. This CDR3 region has 15 residues. Germline CDR1 SGHRS, CDR2 YFSETQ. Trimming took 4 bases from V and 0 from J; bases not matched to a gene: 6.

V gene TRBV12-3 or TRBV12-4 combines with J gene TRBJ1-2, with no clear D. This CDR3 has 13 residues. V was cut by 6 bases and J by 6 bases, with 14 bases left in between. CDR3: CASSDEEAHGYTF. The CDR3 region has the DNA TGTGCCAGCAGCGACGAGGAGGCACATGGCTACACCTTC.